Listed below are T cell receptor beta chains from one sample, sequenced in a study of spatial heterogeneity in lung cancer. TCRdb passed the 5' RACE reads through MiXCR, listing each CDR3 protein once. Of several thousand distinct CDR3 sequences listed, under 9.5% are singletons. Sequenced here: lung tumor tissue, sampled at surgery. Source of these receptors: a female donor with early-stage non-small cell lung cancer. CDR3s include the opening cysteine and the closing phenylalanine or tryptophan. A D gene is named only where the DNA matches it firmly. Only some rows state a clone size, as once, few, many or a class for expanded clones.

>11|TRBV29-1|.|.|TRBJ2-3
CSIPLADTQYF
TGCAGCATCCCCCTGGCGGATACGCAGTATTTT
>12|TRBV27|many|.|TRBJ2-7
CASRQGIHEQYF
TGTGCCAGCAGACAGGGAATCCACGAGCAGTACTTC
>16|TRBV30|many|TRBD1|TRBJ2-6
CAWTRDRVPGANVLTF
TGTGCCTGGACCCGGGACAGGGTGCCTGGGGCCAACGTCCTGACTTTC
>15|TRBV5-1|medium-sized|.|TRBJ1-1
CASSLEGLPNTEAFF
TGCGCCAGCAGCTTGGAGGGCTTACCGAACACTGAAGCTTTCTTT
>14|TRBV12-3/TRBV12-4|many|.|TRBJ1-2
CASSLERYNYGYTF
TGTGCCAGCAGTCTCGAGAGATATAACTATGGCTACACCTTC
>14|TRBV5-1|many|.|TRBJ2-3
CASSLAGGTDTQYF
TGCGCCAGCAGCTTGGCTGGGGGCACAGATACGCAGTATTTT
>15|TRBV27|many|TRBD1|TRBJ1-3
CASSRTGASGNTIYF
TGTGCCAGCAGTAGGACAGGGGCCTCTGGAAACACCATATATTTT
>14|TRBV7-2|many|TRBD2|TRBJ2-1
CASLQTSGRNEQFF
TGTGCCAGCCTCCAGACTAGCGGGAGAAATGAGCAGTTCTTC
>15|TRBV20-1|medium-sized|TRBD1|TRBJ1-5
CSARSRGQGVQPQHF
TGCAGTGCTAGAAGCCGGGGACAGGGTGTTCAGCCCCAGCATTTT
>16|TRBV7-8|.|.|TRBJ1-5
CASSFWPRGSDQPQHF
TGTGCCAGCAGCTTTTGGCCCCGAGGGTCCGATCAGCCCCAGCATTTT
>14|TRBV29-1|many|.|TRBJ1-5
CSATSSGVDQPQHF
TGCAGCGCTACAAGTTCAGGGGTAGATCAGCCCCAGCATTTT
>17|TRBV27|medium-sized|TRBD1|TRBJ1-6
CASSKLVGTGDNSPLHF
TGTGCCAGCAGCAAACTCGTCGGGACAGGAGATAATTCACCCCTCCACTTT
>16|TRBV28|medium-sized|TRBD2|TRBJ2-1
CASSPGTSGNYNEQFF
TGTGCCAGCAGTCCCGGGACTAGCGGGAACTACAATGAGCAGTTCTTC
>15|TRBV28|many|.|TRBJ2-2
CASRLLTGLAGELFF
TGTGCCAGCAGACTTTTAACAGGGTTGGCCGGGGAGCTGTTTTTT
>16|TRBV29-1|many|.|TRBJ2-3
CSVEGAERAGTDTQYF
TGCAGCGTTGAAGGGGCTGAGCGAGCGGGCACAGATACGCAGTATTTT
>14|TRBV28|.|TRBD1|TRBJ1-1
CASSLQGAITEAFF
TGTGCCAGCAGTTTACAGGGGGCCATCACTGAAGCTTTCTTT
>18|TRBV6-6|many|.|TRBJ2-1
CASSERAVTLSYGNEQFF
TGTGCCAGCAGTGAAAGGGCAGTTACCCTTTCCTATGGAAATGAGCAGTTCTTC
>14|TRBV20-1|many|.|TRBJ1-1
CSAPQGNRNTEAFF
TGCAGTGCTCCACAGGGAAATAGAAACACTGAAGCTTTCTTT
>16|TRBV10-3|medium-sized|.|TRBJ2-1
CAISESNSPRQDEQFF
TGTGCCATCAGTGAGTCCAACTCGCCCCGTCAGGATGAGCAGTTCTTC
>11|TRBV29-1|many|.|TRBJ1-1
CSVLLWDKTFF
TGCAGCGTTCTGCTTTGGGATAAGACTTTCTTT
>14|TRBV28|many|.|TRBJ1-5
CASSFTGPGQPQHF
TGTGCCAGCAGTTTTACAGGGCCCGGGCAGCCCCAGCATTTT
>11|TRBV7-2|many|.|TRBJ1-6
CASSFTGPLHF
TGTGCCAGCAGCTTTACAGGGCCCCTCCACTTT
>16|TRBV9|medium-sized|.|TRBJ1-3
CASSAPPGLSGNTIYF
TGTGCCAGCAGCGCTCCCCCGGGGCTATCTGGAAACACCATATATTTT
>16|TRBV28|.|TRBD1|TRBJ1-2
CASSSTQGARGYGYTF
TGTGCCAGCAGTTCCACACAGGGGGCGCGGGGCTATGGCTACACCTTC
>14|TRBV6-1|many|TRBD2|TRBJ2-1
CASTGLAGVNEQFF
TGTGCCAGCACCGGACTAGCGGGAGTCAATGAGCAGTTCTTC
>15|TRBV20-1|medium-sized|TRBD2|TRBJ2-7
CSAPGSGYVSYEQYF
TGCAGTGCCCCGGGTAGCGGGTACGTCTCCTACGAGCAGTACTTC